This TCR beta chain was recorded in a study of regulatory T cells in long-lasting Graves disease. For the study at large: Persistence in Graves' disease required over 5 years of antithyroid drugs plus positive TSH receptor antibodies. Findings and caveats of the study: Favored gene segments in persistent disease were TRBV28, TRBJ1-2 and TRBJ2-5.

The sample's time point: persistent/refractory GD, antithyroid drugs over 5 years with positive TRAb. With RNA extracted from PBMCs as input, the TCR library was made. Germline CDR1 KGHDR, CDR2 SFDVKD. Trimming removed 9 bases at V and 3 bases at J, with 11 bases between. There are 12 residues in the CDR3. Notes on this clonotype: Antigen: not known.

Through Arm-PCR of CDR3 regions and iRepertoire HTBI primers, TCR beta libraries were built. TCRdb reprocessed the multiplex PCR reads with MiXCR, giving one entry per CDR3 protein. Here the sample spans 400,000 or so distinct CDR3 sequences, 20% being singletons. The receptor was isolated from a female donor with Graves disease. This chain connects TRBV24-1 to TRBJ2-7, with a weak D call TRBD1 (5 bases). Source: peripheral blood mononuclear cells (PBMCs), taken when the disease was refractory, from a patient treated with antithyroid drugs. In nucleotides, the CDR3 is TGTGCCACCTCCGACAGAATCTACGAGCAGTACTTC. Amino acid sequence: CATSDRIYEQYF.